Sequencing of this TCR beta chain was carried out in a study of blood T cell repertoires in COVID-19. Background on the study: The samples span acute and convalescent COVID-19 from the United States, Italy and Spain. PBMCs, B-cell-depleted T cells, or T cells provided the cDNA or gDNA that made up the material.

Per the original data handling: Amplification of reference gene primers was used by the study to estimate nucleated cell counts. Measured with immunoSEQ multiplex PCR; TCRdb has only the in-frame clones, and not every one. D and trimming come from the DNA, and the V and J calls and clone size come from that table. The sample lists some 350,000 clones, almost 90% occurring once. This clone was seen only a few times. The CDR3 length is 13 residues. Per the germline V gene, CDR1 is SGHRS and CDR2 is YFSETQ. The V and J ends lost 0 bases and 12 bases respectively, with 10 bases between them. The clonotype originates from a man younger than 30 with active or convalescent COVID-19. The rearrangement uses TRBV5-1 and TRBJ1-6; maybe TRBD1 (5 bases). The sequenced sample was peripheral blood. CDR3 residues: CASSLGGQIPLHF. The CDR3 coding sequence is TGCGCCAGCAGCTTGGGGGGCCAAATACCCCTCCACTTT.